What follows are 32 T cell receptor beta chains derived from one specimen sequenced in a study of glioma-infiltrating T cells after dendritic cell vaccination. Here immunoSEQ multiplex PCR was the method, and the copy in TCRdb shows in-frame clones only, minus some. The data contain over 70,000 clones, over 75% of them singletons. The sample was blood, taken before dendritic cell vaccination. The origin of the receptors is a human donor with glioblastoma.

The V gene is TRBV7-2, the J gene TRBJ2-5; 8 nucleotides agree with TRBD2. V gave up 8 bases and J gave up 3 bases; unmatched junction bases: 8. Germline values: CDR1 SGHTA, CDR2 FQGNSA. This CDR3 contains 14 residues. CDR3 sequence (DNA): TGTGCCAGCTCTCCGTCCGGGGGGGAAGAGACCCAGTACTTC. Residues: CASSPSGGEETQYF.

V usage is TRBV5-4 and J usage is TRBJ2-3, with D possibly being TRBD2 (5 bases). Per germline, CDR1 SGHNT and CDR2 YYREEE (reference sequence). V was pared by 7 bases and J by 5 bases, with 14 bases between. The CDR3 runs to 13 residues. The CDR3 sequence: CASYRDPQDTQYF. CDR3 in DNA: TGTGCCAGCTACCGGGATCCCCAAGATACGCAGTATTTT.

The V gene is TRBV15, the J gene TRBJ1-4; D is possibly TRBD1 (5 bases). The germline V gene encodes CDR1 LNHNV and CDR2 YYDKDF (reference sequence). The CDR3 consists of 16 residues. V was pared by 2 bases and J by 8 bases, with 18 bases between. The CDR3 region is CATSRPQGARVEKLFF. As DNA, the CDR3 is TGTGCCACCAGCAGACCTCAGGGCGCCCGAGTCGAAAAACTGTTTTTT.

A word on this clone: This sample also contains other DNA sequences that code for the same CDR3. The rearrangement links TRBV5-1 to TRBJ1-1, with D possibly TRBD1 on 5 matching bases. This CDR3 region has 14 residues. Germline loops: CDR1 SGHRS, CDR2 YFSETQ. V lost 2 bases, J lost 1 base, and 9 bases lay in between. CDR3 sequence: CASSFQGQNTEAFF. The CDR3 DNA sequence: TGCGCCAGCAGCTTTCAAGGACAGAACACTGAAGCTTTCTTT. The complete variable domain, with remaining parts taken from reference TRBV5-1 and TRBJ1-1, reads KAGVTQTPRYLIKTRGQQVTLSCSPISGHRSVSWYQQTPGQGLQFLFEYFSETQRNKGNFPGRFSGRQFSNSRSEMNVSTLELGDSALYLCASSFQGQNTEAFFGQGTRLTVV.

This CDR3 reads CASSLRDSYEQYF. The CDR3 nucleotides read TGTGCCAGCAGCTTGCGGGACTCCTACGAGCAGTACTTC. This rearrangement joins TRBV11-3 to TRBJ2-7, with a tentative D call TRBD2 (6 bases). Per germline, CDR1 SGHNT and CDR2 YENEEA. The CDR3 contains 13 residues. V lost 3 bases and J lost 0, with 6 bases in between.

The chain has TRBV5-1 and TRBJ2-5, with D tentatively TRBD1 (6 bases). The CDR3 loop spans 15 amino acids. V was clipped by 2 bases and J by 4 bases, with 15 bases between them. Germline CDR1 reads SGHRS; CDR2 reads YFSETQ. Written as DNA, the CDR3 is TGCGCCAGCAGCTTAGGTAACAGGGAGCGAGAGACCCAGTACTTC. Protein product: CASSLGNRERETQYF.

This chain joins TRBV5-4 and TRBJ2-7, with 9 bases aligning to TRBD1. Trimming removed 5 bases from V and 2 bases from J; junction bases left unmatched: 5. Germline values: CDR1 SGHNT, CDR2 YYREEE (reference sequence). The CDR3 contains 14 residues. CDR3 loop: CASSPDRGTYEQYF. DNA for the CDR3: TGTGCCAGCAGTCCAGACAGGGGGACCTACGAGCAGTACTTC.

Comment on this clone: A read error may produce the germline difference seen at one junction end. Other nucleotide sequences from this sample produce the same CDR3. CDR3 residues: CSVEEVGNYGYTF. DNA for the CDR3: TGCAGCGTTGAAGAAGTCGGTAACTACGGCTACACCTTC. J is TRBJ1-2 and V is TRBV29-1; D not resolved. Germline CDR1 reads SQVTM; CDR2 reads ANQGSEA. This CDR3 comprises 13 residues.

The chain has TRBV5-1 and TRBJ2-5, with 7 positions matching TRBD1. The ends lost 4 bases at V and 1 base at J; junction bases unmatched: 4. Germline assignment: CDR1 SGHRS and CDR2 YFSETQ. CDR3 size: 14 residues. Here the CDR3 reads CASSQGVSQETQYF. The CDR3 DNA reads TGCGCCAGCAGCCAGGGGGTCAGCCAAGAGACCCAGTACTTC.

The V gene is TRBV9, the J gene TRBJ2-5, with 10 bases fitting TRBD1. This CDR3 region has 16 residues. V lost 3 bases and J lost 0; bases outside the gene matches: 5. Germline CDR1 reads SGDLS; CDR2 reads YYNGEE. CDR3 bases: TGTGCCAGCAGCGGATCGACAGGGGGCTACCAAGAGACCCAGTACTTC. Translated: CASSGSTGGYQETQYF. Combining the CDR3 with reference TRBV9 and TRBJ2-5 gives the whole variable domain DSGVTQTPKHLITATGQRVTLRCSPRSGDLSVYWYQQSLDQGLQFLIQYYNGEERAKGNILERFSAQQFPDLHSELNLSSLELGDSALYFCASSGSTGGYQETQYFGPGTRLLVL.

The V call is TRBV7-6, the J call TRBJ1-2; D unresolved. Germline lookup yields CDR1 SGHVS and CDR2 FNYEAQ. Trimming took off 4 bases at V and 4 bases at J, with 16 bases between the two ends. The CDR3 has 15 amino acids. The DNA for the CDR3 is TGTGCCAGCAGCTCAGAGGGTACAAGCATCTATGGCTACACCTTC. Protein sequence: CASSSEGTSIYGYTF.

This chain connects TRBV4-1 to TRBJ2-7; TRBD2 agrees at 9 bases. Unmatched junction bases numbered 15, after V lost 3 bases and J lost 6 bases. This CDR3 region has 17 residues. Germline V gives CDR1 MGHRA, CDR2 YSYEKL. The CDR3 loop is CASSHPPGAGGPREQYF. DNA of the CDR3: TGCGCCAGCAGCCACCCCCCCGGAGCGGGGGGCCCTCGCGAGCAGTACTTC.

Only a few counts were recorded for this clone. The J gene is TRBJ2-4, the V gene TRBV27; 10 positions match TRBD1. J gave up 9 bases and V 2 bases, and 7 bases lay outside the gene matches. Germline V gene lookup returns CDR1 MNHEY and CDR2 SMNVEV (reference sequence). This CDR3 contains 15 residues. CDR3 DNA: TGTGCCAGCAGTTTAATGACAGGGGGCTTGGGCATTCAGTACTTC. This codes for CASSLMTGGLGIQYF.

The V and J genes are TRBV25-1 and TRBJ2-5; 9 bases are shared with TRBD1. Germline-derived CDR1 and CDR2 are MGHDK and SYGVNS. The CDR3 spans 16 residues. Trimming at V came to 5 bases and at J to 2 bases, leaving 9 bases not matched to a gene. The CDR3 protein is CASSPGTGWRQETQYF. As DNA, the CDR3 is TGTGCCAGCAGTCCAGGGACAGGGTGGCGGCAAGAGACCCAGTACTTC.

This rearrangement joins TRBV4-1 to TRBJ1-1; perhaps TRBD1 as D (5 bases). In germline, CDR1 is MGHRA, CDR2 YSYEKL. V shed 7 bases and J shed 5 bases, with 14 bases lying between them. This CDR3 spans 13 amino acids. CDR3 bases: TGCGCCAGCACGAAGGCGGGGGGAACTGAAGCTTTCTTT. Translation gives CASTKAGGTEAFF.

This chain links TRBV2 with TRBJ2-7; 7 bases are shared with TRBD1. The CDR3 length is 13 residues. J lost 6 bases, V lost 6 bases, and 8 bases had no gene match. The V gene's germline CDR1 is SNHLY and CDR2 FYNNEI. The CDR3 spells CASRYTGVVEQYF. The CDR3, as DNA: TGTGCCAGCAGGTATACAGGGGTAGTCGAGCAGTACTTC.

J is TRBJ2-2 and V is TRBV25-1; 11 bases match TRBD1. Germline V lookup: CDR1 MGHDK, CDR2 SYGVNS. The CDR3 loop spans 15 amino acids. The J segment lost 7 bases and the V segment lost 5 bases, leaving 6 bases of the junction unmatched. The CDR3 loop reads CASSPDRGRVGELFF. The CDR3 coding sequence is TGTGCCAGCAGTCCGGACAGGGGGCGGGTCGGGGAGCTGTTTTTT.

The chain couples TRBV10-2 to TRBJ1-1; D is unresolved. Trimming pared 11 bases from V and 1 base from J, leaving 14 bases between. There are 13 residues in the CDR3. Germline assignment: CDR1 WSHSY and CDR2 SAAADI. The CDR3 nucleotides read TGCGCCGTTCACGACGGGAGGAACACTGAAGCTTTCTTT. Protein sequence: CAVHDGRNTEAFF.

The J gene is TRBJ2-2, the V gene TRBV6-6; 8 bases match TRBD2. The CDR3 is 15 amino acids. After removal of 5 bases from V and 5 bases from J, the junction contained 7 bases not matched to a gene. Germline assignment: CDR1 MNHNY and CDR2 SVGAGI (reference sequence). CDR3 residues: CASSRNRGGTGELFF. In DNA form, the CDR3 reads TGTGCCAGCAGTCGAAATCGGGGGGGTACCGGGGAGCTGTTTTTT.

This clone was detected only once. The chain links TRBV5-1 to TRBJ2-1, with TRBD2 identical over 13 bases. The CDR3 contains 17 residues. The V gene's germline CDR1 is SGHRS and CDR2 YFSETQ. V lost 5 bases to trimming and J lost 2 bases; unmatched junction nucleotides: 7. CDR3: CASRHPGLAGTYNEQFF. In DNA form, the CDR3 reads TGCGCCAGCAGGCATCCGGGACTAGCGGGAACCTACAATGAGCAGTTCTTC.

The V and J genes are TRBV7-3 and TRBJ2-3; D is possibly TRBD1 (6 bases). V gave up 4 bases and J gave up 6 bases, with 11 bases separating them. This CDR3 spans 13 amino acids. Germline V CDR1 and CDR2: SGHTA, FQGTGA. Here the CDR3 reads CASSSQGYDTQYF. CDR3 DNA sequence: TGTGCCAGCAGCTCACAGGGTTACGATACGCAGTATTTT.

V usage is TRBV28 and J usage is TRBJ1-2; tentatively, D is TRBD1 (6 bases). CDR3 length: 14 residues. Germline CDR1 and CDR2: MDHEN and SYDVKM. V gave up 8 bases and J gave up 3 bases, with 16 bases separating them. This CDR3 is CASGRGGFDYGYTF. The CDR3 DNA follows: TGTGCCAGCGGTAGGGGGGGGTTTGACTATGGCTACACCTTC.

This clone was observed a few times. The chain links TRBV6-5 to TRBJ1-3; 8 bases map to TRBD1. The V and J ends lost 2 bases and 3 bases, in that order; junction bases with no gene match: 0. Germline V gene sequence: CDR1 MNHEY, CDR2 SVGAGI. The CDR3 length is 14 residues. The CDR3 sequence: CASSYDRGGNTIYF. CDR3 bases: TGTGCCAGCAGTTACGACAGGGGTGGAAACACCATATATTTT.

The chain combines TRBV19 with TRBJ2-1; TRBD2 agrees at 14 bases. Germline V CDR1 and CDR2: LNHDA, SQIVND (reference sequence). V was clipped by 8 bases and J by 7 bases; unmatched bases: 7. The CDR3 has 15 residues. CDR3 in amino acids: CASHTGTSGSNEQFF. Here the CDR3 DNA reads TGTGCCAGTCATACGGGGACTAGCGGGAGTAATGAGCAGTTCTTC.

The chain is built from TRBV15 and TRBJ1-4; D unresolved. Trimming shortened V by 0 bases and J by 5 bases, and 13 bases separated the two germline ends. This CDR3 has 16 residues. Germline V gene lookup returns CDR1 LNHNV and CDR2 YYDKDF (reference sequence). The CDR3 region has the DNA TGTGCCACCAGCAGAGATACAGCCCCGATAAATGAAAAACTGTTTTTT. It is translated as CATSRDTAPINEKLFF.

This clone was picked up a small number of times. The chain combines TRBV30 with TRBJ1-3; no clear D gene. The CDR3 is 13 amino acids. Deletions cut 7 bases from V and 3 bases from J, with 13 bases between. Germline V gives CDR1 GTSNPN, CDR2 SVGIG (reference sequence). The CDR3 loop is CASQRRDGNTIYF. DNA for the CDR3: TGTGCCTCGCAAAGGCGGGATGGAAACACCATATATTTT.

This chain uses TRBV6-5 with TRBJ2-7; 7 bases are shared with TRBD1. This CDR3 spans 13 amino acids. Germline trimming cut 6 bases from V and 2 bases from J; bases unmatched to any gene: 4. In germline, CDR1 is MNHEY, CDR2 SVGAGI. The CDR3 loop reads CASSPGQTYEQYV. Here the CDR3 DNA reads TGTGCCAGCAGCCCGGGACAGACCTACGAGCAGTACGTC.

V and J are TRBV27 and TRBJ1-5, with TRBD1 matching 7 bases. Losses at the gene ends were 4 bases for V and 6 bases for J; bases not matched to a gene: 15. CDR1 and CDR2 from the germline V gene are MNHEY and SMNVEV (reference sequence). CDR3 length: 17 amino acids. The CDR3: CASSSKPGQVGVQPQHF. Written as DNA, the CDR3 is TGTGCCAGCAGTTCAAAACCAGGACAGGTAGGGGTTCAGCCCCAGCATTTT.

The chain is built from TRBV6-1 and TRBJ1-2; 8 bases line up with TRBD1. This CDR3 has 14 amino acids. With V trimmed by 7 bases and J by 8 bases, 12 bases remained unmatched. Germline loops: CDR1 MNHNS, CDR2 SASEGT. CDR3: CASIQSDRGNGYTF. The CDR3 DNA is TGTGCCAGCATTCAATCCGACAGGGGCAACGGCTACACCTTC.

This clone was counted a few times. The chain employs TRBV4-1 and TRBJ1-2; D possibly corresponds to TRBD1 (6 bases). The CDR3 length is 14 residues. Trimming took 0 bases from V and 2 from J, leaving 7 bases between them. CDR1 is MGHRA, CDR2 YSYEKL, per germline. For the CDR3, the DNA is TGCGCCAGCAGCCAAGACGGACAGAACTATGGCTACACCTTC. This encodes CASSQDGQNYGYTF.

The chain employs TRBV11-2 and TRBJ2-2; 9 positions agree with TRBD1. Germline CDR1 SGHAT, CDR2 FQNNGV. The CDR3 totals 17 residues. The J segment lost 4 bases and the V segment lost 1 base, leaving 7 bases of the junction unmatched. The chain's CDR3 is CASSLGTGTGITGELFF. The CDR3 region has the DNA TGTGCCAGCAGCTTAGGGACCGGGACAGGGATCACCGGGGAGCTGTTTTTT.

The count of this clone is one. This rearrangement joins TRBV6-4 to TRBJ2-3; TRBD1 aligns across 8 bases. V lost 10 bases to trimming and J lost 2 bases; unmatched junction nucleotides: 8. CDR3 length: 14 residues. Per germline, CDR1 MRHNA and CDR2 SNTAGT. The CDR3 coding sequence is TGTGCCACCAGACAGGGGATTTACACAGATACGCAGTATTTT. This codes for CATRQGIYTDTQYF.